This paragraph reports one T cell receptor beta chain. The data were taken from a study of blood T cell repertoires in COVID-19. TCRdb's copy holds only in-frame clones and misses some; the assay was immunoSEQ multiplex PCR. Of about 260,000 clones listed, around 89% are singletons. CDR3 length: 14 residues. CDR1 and CDR2 (germline): MNHEY, SVGAGI. V lost 2 bases to trimming and J lost 4 bases; unmatched junction nucleotides: 4. The specimen sequenced was PBMCs or T cells enriched from blood (not recorded which). The rearrangement links TRBV6-5 to TRBJ1-2, with 7 bases identical to TRBD1. The origin of this receptor is a woman younger than 35 who had recovered from COVID-19. The chain's CDR3 is CASSYDRAGYGYTF. As DNA, the CDR3 is TGTGCCAGCAGTTACGACAGGGCCGGCTATGGCTACACCTTC.